This record looks at one T cell receptor beta chain sequence and its context. Its antigen is currently unknown. Amplification used 60 Vbeta primers and 13 Jbeta primers. Produced via immunoSEQ multiplex PCR; TCRdb's table is partial and in-frame only. The sample holds under 110,000 clones, just over 70% seen once. This entry is derived from a study of cytomegalovirus exposure and HLA in healthy donors. The study's findings and limits: Common viral pathogens seemed, in a later analysis, to connect with several of the most significant clusters.

The length of the CDR3 is 14 residues. Germline V gives CDR1 SGHRS, CDR2 YFSETQ. V lost 5 bases to trimming and J lost 2 bases, with 10 bases between them. The genes are TRBV5-1 and TRBJ2-2, with D perhaps TRBD1 (5 bases). The sample comprised PBMCs. The sequence was obtained from a boy aged 5-17 years in good health and CMV-seronegative. DNA for the CDR3: TGCGCCAGCAGTTATGACAGAAACACCGGGGAGCTGTTTTTT. Encoded protein: CASSYDRNTGELFF.